The 21 T cell receptor beta chains given below trace back to one sample, sequenced in a study of cytomegalovirus exposure and HLA in healthy donors. PCR used 60 Vbeta primers and 13 Jbeta primers. Some clones are missing from TCRdb's copy, which holds only in-frame ones; the method was immunoSEQ multiplex PCR. Altogether about 120,000 clones are present, roughly 70% being singletons, with the ten largest covering 3.5% to 4.5%. What was sequenced was PBMCs. The receptors were sampled from a man aged 35-49 years in good health and CMV-seropositive.

The chain carries TRBV19 and TRBJ1-2, with 9 bases identical to TRBD1. Germline V CDR1 and CDR2: LNHDA, SQIVND (reference sequence). Unmatched junction bases numbered 10, after V lost 5 bases and J lost 6 bases. The CDR3 has 15 residues. CDR3: CASSARDREYDGYTF. For the CDR3, the DNA is TGTGCCAGTAGTGCACGGGACAGGGAGTATGATGGCTACACCTTC.

The chain is built from TRBV2 and TRBJ1-5; 10 nucleotides align to TRBD1. From germline, CDR1 is SNHLY and CDR2 FYNNEI. J was trimmed by 8 bases and V by 4 bases; bases with no gene match: 5. The CDR3 runs to 14 residues. CDR3 protein: CASSGGTGVEPQHF. CDR3 nucleotide sequence: TGTGCCAGCAGTGGGGGGACAGGGGTAGAGCCCCAGCATTTT.

The chain uses TRBV5-1 and TRBJ1-2; 8 bases agree with TRBD1. The V and J ends lost 5 bases and 4 bases, in that order; junction bases with no gene match: 4. The germline gives CDR1 SGHRS, CDR2 YFSETQ. The CDR3 has 13 residues. CDR3 sequence reads: CASSPQGGYGYTF. The DNA of the CDR3 is TGCGCCAGCAGTCCACAGGGGGGCTATGGCTACACCTTC.

The gene calls are TRBV6-1 and TRBJ1-1; TRBD1 is a possible D gene (5 bases). Germline-derived CDR1 and CDR2 are MNHNS and SASEGT. The CDR3 covers 15 residues. V lost 3 bases, J lost 0 bases, and 11 bases lay in between. The CDR3 DNA is TGTGCCAGCAGTGACGAGTCGACAGTGAACACTGAAGCTTTCTTT. It codes for CASSDESTVNTEAFF.

This chain joins TRBV27 and TRBJ2-5, with 7 bases lining up with TRBD1. V lost 5 bases to trimming and J lost 7 bases; unmatched junction nucleotides: 10. The CDR3 extends over 14 amino acids. Germline CDR1 is MNHEY and CDR2 is SMNVEV (reference sequence). Here the CDR3 DNA reads TGTGCCAGCAGTCCGCTGGGACAGCTAAGGACCCAGTACTTC. Translating gives CASSPLGQLRTQYF.

The V and J genes are TRBV5-6 and TRBJ1-5; 11 nucleotides align to TRBD1. The CDR3 extends over 14 amino acids. The germline V gene has CDR1 SGHDT and CDR2 YYEEEE. V lost 3 bases to trimming and J lost 7 bases; unmatched junction nucleotides: 3. CDR3 protein: CASSWTGGEQPQHF. The DNA for the CDR3 is TGTGCCAGCAGCTGGACAGGGGGCGAACAGCCCCAGCATTTT.

The chain is built from TRBV28 and TRBJ1-2; D is ambiguous. Germline-derived CDR1 and CDR2 are MDHEN and SYDVKM. V gave up 5 bases and J gave up 8 bases, with 9 bases separating them. The CDR3 totals 11 residues. This chain's CDR3 is CASSLGTGYTF. Written as DNA, the CDR3 is TGTGCCAGCAGTCTAGGAACGGGCTACACCTTC.

This chain uses TRBV6-6 with TRBJ1-6; TRBD1 is a possible D gene (6 bases). This CDR3 is built from 14 residues. Looked up from germline, CDR1 is MNHNY and CDR2 is SVGAGI (reference sequence). V lost 2 bases, J lost 10 bases, and 12 bases lay in between. CDR3 sequence reads: CASSYRDIKSPLHF. CDR3 coding DNA: TGTGCCAGCAGTTACCGGGACATCAAATCACCCCTCCACTTT.

The V and J genes are TRBV10-3 and TRBJ1-5; D remains unclear. Germline V lookup: CDR1 ENHRY, CDR2 SYGVKD. This CDR3 comprises 16 residues. V gave up 0 bases and J gave up 3 bases, with 12 bases separating them. CDR3 protein: CAISESLGGSNQPQHF. In DNA, the CDR3 is TGTGCCATCAGTGAGTCTTTGGGAGGGTCCAATCAGCCCCAGCATTTT.

This chain links TRBV7-2 with TRBJ2-6; D gene uncertain. V lost 5 bases and J 0 bases, leaving 11 bases between the germline ends. The CDR3 sequence is 16 residues long. Germline V CDR1 and CDR2: SGHTA, FQGNSA. The chain's CDR3 is CASSLTPASGANVLTF. The CDR3 DNA follows: TGTGCCAGCAGCCTAACGCCTGCCTCTGGGGCCAACGTCCTGACTTTC.

This clone was recorded only once. The chain uses TRBV29-1 and TRBJ2-5; TRBD1 aligns across 7 bases. The end of the DNA aligns better with TRBJ2-7, so the J call may be wrong. The germline V gene has CDR1 SQVTM and CDR2 ANQGSEA. The CDR3 runs to 14 residues. The CDR3: CSALQGPSSYEQYF. For the CDR3, the DNA is TGCAGCGCCCTACAGGGGCCGAGCTCCTACGAGCAGTACTTC.

The V gene is TRBV19, the J gene TRBJ1-1; 7 bases match TRBD1. CDR3 length: 14 amino acids. V lost 6 bases to trimming and J lost 6 bases; unmatched junction nucleotides: 10. In germline, CDR1 is LNHDA, CDR2 SQIVND (reference sequence). The CDR3 is CASSASNRGAEAFF. The CDR3 DNA follows: TGTGCCAGTAGCGCTTCCAACAGGGGTGCTGAAGCTTTCTTT.

The rearrangement joins TRBV19 to TRBJ1-3, with TRBD1 matching 7 bases. V gave up 5 bases and J gave up 0 bases; unmatched junction bases: 13. The CDR3 runs to 18 residues. Germline lookup yields CDR1 LNHDA and CDR2 SQIVND (reference sequence). The DNA of the CDR3 is TGTGCCAGTAGTGTCCCTCAAGGGGGCCTCCGCTCTGGAAACACCATATATTTT. Its translation: CASSVPQGGLRSGNTIYF.

The chain combines TRBV19 with TRBJ1-5; 9 bases are a match to TRBD1. The junction had 7 bases not matched to a gene; V was cut back by 4 bases and J by 15 bases. Germline CDR1 reads LNHDA; CDR2 reads SQIVND (reference sequence). This CDR3 has 12 residues. CDR3 DNA sequence: TGTGCCAGTAGTAAAGGGACAGGGAATTTGCATTTT. Translation gives CASSKGTGNLHF. Full variable domain (rest looked up from reference TRBV19 and TRBJ1-5): DGGITQSPKYLFRKEGQNVTLSCEQNLNHDAMYWYRQDPGQGLRLIYYSQIVNDFQKGDIAEGYSVSREKKESFPLTVTSAQKNPTAFYLCASSKGTGNLHFGDGTRLSIL.

CDR3 bases: TGTGCCAGCTCACTAACAGGACCACGACAAGAGACCCAGTACTTC. It yields the protein CASSLTGPRQETQYF. V is TRBV18 and J is TRBJ2-5; possibly TRBD1 for D (5 bases). This CDR3 contains 15 residues. V was clipped by 4 bases and J by 2 bases, with 14 bases between them. In germline, CDR1 is KGHSH, CDR2 LQKENI. The whole variable domain, remainder taken from reference TRBV18 and TRBJ2-5, is NAGVMQNPRHLVRRRGQEARLRCSPMKGHSHVYWYRQLPEEGLKFMVYLQKENIIDESGMPKERFSAEFPKEGPSILRIQQVVRGDSAAYFCASSLTGPRQETQYFGPGTRLLVL.

The CDR3 DNA sequence: TGTGCCAGCAGGCTCCGGGACAGCTCCTACAATGAGCAGTTCTTC. Translation: CASRLRDSSYNEQFF. The chain joins TRBV6-6 to TRBJ2-1; 7 bases align to TRBD1. V trimming: 6 bases; J trimming: 0 bases; junction bases outside the gene matches: 5. This CDR3 spans 15 amino acids. The germline CDR1 and CDR2 sequences are MNHNY and SVGAGI (reference sequence).

This clone was recorded only once. The chain combines TRBV27 with TRBJ1-5; D gene uncertain. CDR3 length: 13 residues. Germline assignment: CDR1 MNHEY and CDR2 SMNVEV (reference sequence). Between the trimmed V and J ends, which lost 9 bases and 4 bases, there was a span of 13 bases. The CDR3 nucleotides read TGTGCCAGGTTCCCAACTAGGAATCAGCCCCAGCATTTT. This codes for CARFPTRNQPQHF.

The chain couples TRBV12-5 to TRBJ2-1, with TRBD2 matching 9 bases. Germline V CDR1 and CDR2: LGHNT, FRNRAP. The CDR3 length is 14 residues. The J segment lost 9 bases and the V segment lost 6 bases, leaving 9 bases of the junction unmatched. CDR3 DNA sequence: TGTGCTAGTGGCCGTAGCGGGAGAGGGAGTGAGCAGTTCTTC. This gives the protein CASGRSGRGSEQFF.

V usage is TRBV5-1 and J usage is TRBJ2-7; D perhaps matches TRBD1 (5 bases). The CDR3 is made up of 15 amino acids. V lost 0 bases, J lost 0 bases, and 10 bases lay in between. The germline gives CDR1 SGHRS, CDR2 YFSETQ. Here the CDR3 DNA reads TGCGCCAGCAGCTTGGAGGTAGGGGCCTCCTACGAGCAGTACTTC. It codes for CASSLEVGASYEQYF.

The table lists this clone with a few counts. V is TRBV5-1 and J is TRBJ1-1; maybe TRBD1 (6 bases). Germline-derived CDR1 and CDR2 are SGHRS and YFSETQ. The CDR3 is 16 residues long. Trimming took 3 bases from V and 0 from J, leaving 15 bases between them. The CDR3 loop reads CASSSGTPYMNTEAFF. Here the CDR3 DNA reads TGCGCCAGCAGCTCCGGGACACCTTACATGAACACTGAAGCTTTCTTT.

The rearrangement joins TRBV28 to TRBJ2-1, with D perhaps matching TRBD1 (5 bases). Trimming took 7 bases from V and 3 from J, leaving 19 bases between them. From germline, CDR1 is MDHEN and CDR2 SYDVKM. The CDR3 has 16 residues. This chain's CDR3 is CASTPTATELYNEQFF. In DNA form, the CDR3 reads TGTGCCAGCACCCCCACGGCGACAGAACTCTACAATGAGCAGTTCTTC.